This is a list of T cell receptor beta chains from one sample in a study of blood T cell repertoires in COVID-19. Sequenced by immunoSEQ multiplex PCR; TCRdb stores in-frame clones only, minus some. Of 90,000 to 150,000 clones in the sample, roughly four fifths were seen once. Input material: peripheral blood. The receptors originated from a human donor in a cohort sampled during active COVID-19. CDR3s include the opening cysteine and the closing phenylalanine or tryptophan. D genes are given only for firm matches.

.	TRBV7-2	TRBJ2-2	TGTGCCAGCGGCCCCCCCGGCAGGGGATACACCGGGGAGCTGTTTTTT	CASGPPGRGYTGELFF
.	TRBV29-1	TRBJ1-1	TGCAGCGTTGAACAGGGATATGAAGCTTTCTTT	CSVEQGYEAFF
TRBD2	TRBV19	TRBJ2-1	TGTGCCAGTAGTATAGCCCCCCAGCGGGGGTGGGAGCAGTTCTTC	CASSIAPQRGWEQFF
TRBD2	TRBV9	TRBJ2-7	TGTGCCAGCAGCGTAGAACTAGCGGGAGGCGAGCAGTACTTC	CASSVELAGGEQYF
TRBD2	TRBV7-2	TRBJ2-5	TGTGCCAGCAGCTTCGCTAGCGGGGGGCCCCAAGAGACCCAGTACTTC	CASSFASGGPQETQYF
.	TRBV7-2	TRBJ1-1	TGTGCCAGCAGCTTTAACAGGGCCCTGAACACTGAAGCTTTCTTT	CASSFNRALNTEAFF
.	TRBV10-1	TRBJ2-3	TGCGCCAGCAGTGAGGAGTGGGCCCCAGATACGCAGTATTTT	CASSEEWAPDTQYF
.	TRBV6-5	TRBJ2-3	TGTGCCAGCACCGTCCTATACACAGATACGCAGTATTTT	CASTVLYTDTQYF
.	TRBV14	TRBJ1-2	TGTGCCAGCAGCCAGGGGGCTGGGCCCTATGGCTACACCTTC	CASSQGAGPYGYTF
.	TRBV6-1	TRBJ2-1	TGTGCCAGCAGTGATTTCTCCGGGACTCGAACTGGCAATGAGCAGTTCTTC	CASSDFSGTRTGNEQFF
.	TRBV28	TRBJ2-6	TGTGCCAGCAGTTTAGGGGGCGCTGGGGCCAACGTCCTGACTTTC	CASSLGGAGANVLTF
TRBD1	TRBV19	TRBJ2-7	TGTGCCAGTAGTGACTTTGGACAGGGGTTAACCTACGAGCAGTACTTC	CASSDFGQGLTYEQYF
.	TRBV14	TRBJ2-1	TGTGCCAGCAGCCAAGATGCGGGACGGAACAATGAGCAGTTCTTC	CASSQDAGRNNEQFF
.	TRBV28	TRBJ1-1	TGTGCCAGCAGTTCAGGGCAAGCGGGACACACTGAAGCTTTCTTT	CASSSGQAGHTEAFF
TRBD1	TRBV5-1	TRBJ1-2	TGCGCCAGCAGCTTGGAGAGACAGGGGCGGGATGGCTACACCTTC	CASSLERQGRDGYTF